The 6 T cell receptor beta chains below were found in one sample sequenced in a study of blood T cell repertoires in COVID-19 (dated by TCRdb to about 2020). Receptors were amplified or captured by the immunoSEQ multiplex PCR assay. TCRdb took over this immuneACCESS table, retaining in-frame rearrangements with V and J assigned. Such tables are incomplete; in checked studies, under half of the missing clones stem from an unresolved V gene, and the remainder is unexplained. Within this sample are roughly 250,000 clones, with roughly nine tenths of them counted one time only. Clones ranked in the top ten supply nearly 6.5% of the sample. The sample was PBMCs or T cells enriched from blood (not recorded which). The receptor set was obtained from a woman aged 30 to 39 with acute COVID-19.

The chain joins TRBV7-8 to TRBJ2-7, with D possibly being TRBD2 (6 bases). This CDR3 spans 15 amino acids. Germline values: CDR1 SGHVS, CDR2 FQNEAQ. V shed 2 bases and J shed 4 bases, with 15 bases lying between them. CDR3 DNA: TGTGCCAGCAGCTTACGGCCGGGAGCTGTTTACGAGCAGTACTTC. It encodes CASSLRPGAVYEQYF.

The chain carries TRBV7-9 and TRBJ1-5, with no clear D. V was shortened by 4 bases and J by 4 bases, with 8 bases between the two germline ends. The length of the CDR3 is 13 residues. Germline assignment: CDR1 SEHNR and CDR2 FQNEAQ (reference sequence). The CDR3 protein is CASSWAVNQPQHF. DNA for the CDR3: TGTGCCAGCAGCTGGGCAGTGAATCAGCCCCAGCATTTT.

CDR3 sequence reads: CASSSGTGGIEAFF. The CDR3 nucleotides are TGTGCCAGCAGCTCAGGGACAGGAGGGATTGAAGCTTTCTTT. V usage is TRBV11-2 and J usage is TRBJ1-1; TRBD1 matches at 8 bases. The CDR3 totals 14 residues. Trimming cost V 4 bases and J 7 bases; bases outside gene matches: 8. The germline V gene encodes CDR1 SGHAT and CDR2 FQNNGV.

The gene calls are TRBV5-1 and TRBJ2-3; TRBD1 aligns across 7 bases. The V segment lost 0 bases and the J segment 2 bases; nucleotides outside the gene matches: 0. The CDR3 extends over 14 amino acids. Germline V gene data show CDR1 as SGHRS and CDR2 as YFSETQ. CDR3 amino acids: CASSLEGATDTQYF. The CDR3 nucleotides are TGCGCCAGCAGCTTGGAGGGGGCCACAGATACGCAGTATTTT. The full variable domain, in which reference TRBV5-1 and TRBJ2-3 provide the parts outside the CDR3, is KAGVTQTPRYLIKTRGQQVTLSCSPISGHRSVSWYQQTPGQGLQFLFEYFSETQRNKGNFPGRFSGRQFSNSRSEMNVSTLELGDSALYLCASSLEGATDTQYFGPGTRLTVL.

In this sample, this clone turned up a few times. This chain links TRBV12-3 or TRBV12-4 with TRBJ1-1; no reliable D call. This CDR3 spans 13 amino acids. V was cut by 4 bases and J by 2 bases, with 8 bases left in between. CDR3 region: CASSYEYNTEAFF. CDR3 nucleotide sequence: TGTGCCAGCAGTTACGAGTATAACACTGAAGCTTTCTTT.

This chain connects TRBV5-1 to TRBJ2-1, with 8 bases aligning to TRBD2. The CDR3 contains 16 residues. From germline, CDR1 is SGHRS and CDR2 YFSETQ. V was clipped by 4 bases and J by 5 bases; unmatched bases: 11. CDR3 DNA sequence: TGCGCCAGCAGCCCAAAACCGCGGGGGGACAACAATGAGCAGTTCTTC. Its translation: CASSPKPRGDNNEQFF.